This TCR beta chain was captured in a study of CD8 T cells in ankylosing spondylitis. Each CDR3 protein gets one entry after TCRdb re-called the 5' RACE reads with MiXCR. The data hold about 130,000 distinct CDR3 sequences, with about 6.4% observed a single time. This clonotype was seen many times. This TCR was sampled from a male donor with ankylosing spondylitis or in good health (not recorded which). The specimen sequenced was blood, either unsorted or a sorted T cell fraction (not recorded which).

The CDR3 loop reads CASSLTGGGELFF. In nucleotides, the CDR3 is TGTGCCAGCAGCTTGACGGGCGGCGGGGAGCTGTTTTTT. The rearrangement joins TRBV5-8 to TRBJ2-2; no reliable D call. CDR1 is SGHTS, CDR2 YDEGEE, per germline. The CDR3 runs to 13 residues. V dropped 1 base and J dropped 7 bases, with 8 bases sitting between them.